This T cell receptor (beta chain) came from a study of blood T cell repertoires in COVID-19. Study-wide context: Spain, Italy and the United States supplied samples that represented acute and convalescent COVID-19.

Looked up from germline, CDR1 is KGHDR and CDR2 is SFDVKD. CDR3 length: 17 residues. Germline trimming cut 2 bases from V and 5 bases from J; bases unmatched to any gene: 12. Method: immunoSEQ multiplex PCR; TCRdb's copy keeps in-frame clones and lacks some. The table shows roughly 130,000 clones, with roughly 83% occurring only once. The receptor was isolated from a woman aged 65 to 85 with COVID-19, enrolled during active disease. Sequencing was done on a sample of peripheral blood. The V gene is TRBV24-1, the J gene TRBJ1-2, with TRBD1 matching over 8 bases. CDR3 coding DNA: TGTGCCACCAGTGATTCTCGACAGGGGCGACTCCCTTATGGCTACACCTTC. Residues: CATSDSRQGRLPYGYTF.